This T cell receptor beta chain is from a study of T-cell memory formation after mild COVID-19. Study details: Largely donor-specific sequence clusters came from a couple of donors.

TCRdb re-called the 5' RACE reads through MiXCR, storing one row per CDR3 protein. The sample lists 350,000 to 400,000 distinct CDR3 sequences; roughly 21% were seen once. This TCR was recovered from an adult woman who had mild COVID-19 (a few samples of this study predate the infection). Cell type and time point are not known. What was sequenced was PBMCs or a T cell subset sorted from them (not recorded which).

CDR3 protein: CASSEWGAEAFF. In DNA, the CDR3 is TGTGCCAGCAGTGAATGGGGTGCTGAAGCTTTCTTT. The V gene is TRBV25-1, the J gene TRBJ1-1; D remains unclear. V lost 1 base and J 6 bases, leaving 6 bases between the germline ends. CDR1 is MGHDK, CDR2 SYGVNS, per germline. The CDR3 spans 12 residues.